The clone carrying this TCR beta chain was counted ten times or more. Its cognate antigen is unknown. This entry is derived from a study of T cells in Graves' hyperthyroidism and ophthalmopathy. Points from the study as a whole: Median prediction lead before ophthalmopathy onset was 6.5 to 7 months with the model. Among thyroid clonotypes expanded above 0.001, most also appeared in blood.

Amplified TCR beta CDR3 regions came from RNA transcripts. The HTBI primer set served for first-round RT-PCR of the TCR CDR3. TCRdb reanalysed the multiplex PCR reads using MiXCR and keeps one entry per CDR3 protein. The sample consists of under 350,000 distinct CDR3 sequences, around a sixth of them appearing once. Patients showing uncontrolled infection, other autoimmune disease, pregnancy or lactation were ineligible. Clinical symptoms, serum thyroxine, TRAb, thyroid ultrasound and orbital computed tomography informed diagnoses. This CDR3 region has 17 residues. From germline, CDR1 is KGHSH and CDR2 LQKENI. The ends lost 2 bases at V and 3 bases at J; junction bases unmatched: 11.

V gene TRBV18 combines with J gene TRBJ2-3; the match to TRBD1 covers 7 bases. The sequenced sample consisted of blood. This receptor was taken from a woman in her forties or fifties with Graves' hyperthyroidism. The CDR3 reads CASSPSPTGWGTDTQYF. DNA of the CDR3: TGTGCCAGCTCACCATCCCCGACAGGGTGGGGGACAGATACGCAGTATTTT.